Described below is a single T cell receptor beta chain sequence and its context. This clone was observed a few times. No antigen is known for it. The input lacks base qualities; no much larger clone sits a single base away. At one collaborating source in Seattle, patients were enrolled during active infection and were followed longitudinally through the course of disease. The collaborating institutions used their own protocols to collect whole blood in K2EDTA tubes. For TCRbeta analysis, collaborator samples were shipped as frozen whole blood, as isolated PBMCs, or as DNA extracted from either sample type. The data stem from a study of blood T cell repertoires in COVID-19 (dated by TCRdb to about 2020). For the wider study: Samples from collaborators originated in the United States, Italy and Spain and spanned both the acute and convalescent phases of COVID-19. The prospective study material was composed of cDNA or gDNA derived from T cells, B-cell-depleted T cells, or PBMCs. Subjects who had been exposed to COVID-19, were actively infected with it, or had recovered from it provided the deeply sampled blood TCRbeta repertoires that made up the dataset. The repertoires were made available in a free public database intended to serve as a resource for research on the immune response to SARS-CoV-2. The samples were drawn from the first 160 participants of the ongoing ImmuneRACE study and from under 1,500 subjects provided by 6 global collaborators. The sample metadata nearly always contained a de-identified subject ID, COVID-19 status, age in years and sex. HLA class I and class II types, where available, came from metadata supplied by the sample provider rather than from assay-based typing.

From the cysteine up to the phenylalanine, the CDR3 has a length of 19 residues. Of the read, only the CDR3 DNA is kept; its 57 bases are in frame from base 1. CDR1 is given as KGHDR and CDR2 as SFDVKD, both from the germline V gene. V loses 4 bases at its end and J loses 6 bases; junction bases beyond the gene matches: 15. TCRbeta CDR3 regions were amplified from genomic DNA by means of the immunoSEQ Assay, a bias-controlled multiplex PCR. As for the authors' bioinformatics: The number of nucleated cells in each sample was estimated from the amplification of reference gene primers within the assay. To quantify the absolute abundance of each unique TCRbeta CDR3 rearrangement, sequence reads were collapsed and filtered. For each sample, productive Simpson clonality was calculated as the square root of Simpson's diversity index over productive rearrangements. In TCRdb, the immuneACCESS table is reduced to in-frame sequences with V and J assigned. These tables do not hold every clone; where another copy was compared, an unresolved V gene accounts for under half, and the others remain unexplained. V and J calls and clone size are those listed in that table; D and trimming were worked out from the DNA. For this sample there are about 240,000 clones; roughly 79% appear just once. The ten largest clones represent around 7.5% of the sample.

What the authors observed across the whole study: Clinical and demographic metadata were provided uncurated, with the amount varying by source and participant.

Sequenced sample: peripheral blood. This sequence was found in an elderly woman with COVID-19, enrolled during active disease. The chain couples TRBV24-1 to TRBJ2-2; 11 central bases correspond to TRBD2. The DNA sequence follows: TGTGCCACCAGTGACCCTACCGTCCTAGCGGGAGGCCGACCCGGGGAGCTGTTTTTT. This codes for CATSDPTVLAGGRPGELFF.